This paragraph covers one T cell receptor (beta chain) sequence. PCR was performed using 60 Vbeta and 13 Jbeta primers. TCRdb's copy holds only in-frame clones and misses some; the assay was immunoSEQ multiplex PCR. The sample has under 95,000 clones, and its top ten clones hold approximately 4.2%. V lost 0 bases to trimming and J lost 6 bases; unmatched junction nucleotides: 5. Germline loops: CDR1 MNHNS, CDR2 SASEGT. This CDR3 is built from 15 residues. The data derive from a study of cytomegalovirus exposure and HLA in healthy donors. This chain uses TRBV6-1 with TRBJ2-7, with 10 bases that match TRBD1. The TCR was taken from a man between 18 and 29 years old in good health and CMV-seropositive. The sample comprised PBMCs. The chain's CDR3 is CASSEAGTGASEQYF. Here the CDR3 DNA reads TGTGCCAGCAGTGAAGCCGGGACAGGGGCGTCCGAGCAGTACTTC.